This T cell receptor (beta chain) emerged from a study of a mutant IDH1 vaccine in newly diagnosed glioma. Method: immunoSEQ multiplex PCR; TCRdb's copy keeps in-frame clones and lacks some. This table has about 52,000 clones, 90% to 95% appearing once. Looked up from germline, CDR1 is MDHEN and CDR2 is SYDVKM. V gave up 4 bases and J gave up 1 base; unmatched junction bases: 7. The CDR3 has 17 residues. As for time point: week 11, during vaccination. Vaccine doses each comprised 300 ug of mutant IDH1 20-mer peptide, with topical imiquimod. With respect to this clone: The antigen is undetermined.

The TCR was taken from a man over 45 with glioma. The input for sequencing was PBMCs, taken from a glioma patient whose treatment included an IDH1 peptide vaccine. This sequence joins TRBV28 and TRBJ2-7; 13 bases are a match to TRBD2. This chain's CDR3 is CASSSGLAGERSYEQYF. The CDR3 coding sequence is TGTGCCAGCAGTTCCGGACTAGCGGGAGAGAGGTCCTACGAGCAGTACTTC. The full variable domain, completed using reference TRBV28 and TRBJ2-7, is DVKVTQSSRYLVKRTGEKVFLECVQDMDHENMFWYRQDPGLGLRLIYFSYDVKMKEKGDIPEGYSVSREKKERFSLILESASTNQTSMYLCASSSGLAGERSYEQYFGPGTRLTVT.